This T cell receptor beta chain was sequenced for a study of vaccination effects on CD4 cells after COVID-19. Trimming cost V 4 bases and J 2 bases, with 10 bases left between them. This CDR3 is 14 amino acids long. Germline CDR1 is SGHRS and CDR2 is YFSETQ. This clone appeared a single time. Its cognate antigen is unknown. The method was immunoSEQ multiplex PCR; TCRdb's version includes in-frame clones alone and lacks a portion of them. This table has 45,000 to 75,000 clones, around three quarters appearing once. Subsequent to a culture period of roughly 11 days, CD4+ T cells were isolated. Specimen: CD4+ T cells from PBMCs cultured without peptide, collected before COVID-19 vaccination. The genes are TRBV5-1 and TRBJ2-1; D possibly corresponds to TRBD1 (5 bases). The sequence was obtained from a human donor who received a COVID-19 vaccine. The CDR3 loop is CASSVGVPYNEQFF. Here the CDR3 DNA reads TGCGCCAGCAGCGTAGGGGTTCCCTACAATGAGCAGTTCTTC.